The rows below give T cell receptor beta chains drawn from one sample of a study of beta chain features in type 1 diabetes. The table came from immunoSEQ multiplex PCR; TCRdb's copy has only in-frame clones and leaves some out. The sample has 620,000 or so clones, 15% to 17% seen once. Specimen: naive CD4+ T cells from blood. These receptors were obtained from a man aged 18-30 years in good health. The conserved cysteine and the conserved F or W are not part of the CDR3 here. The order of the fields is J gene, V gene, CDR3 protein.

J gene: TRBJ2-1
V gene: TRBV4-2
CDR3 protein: ASSQDSAGTSGGSNEQF

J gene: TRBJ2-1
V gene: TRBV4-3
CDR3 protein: ASSQDWGDYNEQF

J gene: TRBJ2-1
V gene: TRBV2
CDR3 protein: ASSEVQGTSEQF

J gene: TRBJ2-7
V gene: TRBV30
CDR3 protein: AWERPGLAHEQY

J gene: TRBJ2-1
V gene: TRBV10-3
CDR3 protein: AISLAGQGAGEQF

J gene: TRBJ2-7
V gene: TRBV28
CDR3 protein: ASRGTASYEQY

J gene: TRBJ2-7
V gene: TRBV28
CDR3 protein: ASRPGSQSYEQY

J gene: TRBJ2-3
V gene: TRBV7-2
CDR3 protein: ASSLRQTDTQY

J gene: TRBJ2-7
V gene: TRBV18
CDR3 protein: ASSPAEGGSYEQY

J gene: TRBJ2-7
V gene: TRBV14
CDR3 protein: ASSHKPAYEQY

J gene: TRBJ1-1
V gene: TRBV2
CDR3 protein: ASSVLGGNTEAF

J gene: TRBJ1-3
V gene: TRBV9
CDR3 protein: ASSPDTSGNTIY

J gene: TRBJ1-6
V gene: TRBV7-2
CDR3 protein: ASSLLNSPLH

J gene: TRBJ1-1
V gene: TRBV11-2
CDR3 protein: ASSLLVSQGTEAF

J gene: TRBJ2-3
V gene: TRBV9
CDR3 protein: ASSPLAGVGTDTQY

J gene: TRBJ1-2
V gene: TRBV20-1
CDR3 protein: SASIGYGYT

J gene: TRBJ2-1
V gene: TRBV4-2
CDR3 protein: ASSQTRAVRNNEQF

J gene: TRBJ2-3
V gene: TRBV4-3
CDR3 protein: ASSPGDSLTDTQY

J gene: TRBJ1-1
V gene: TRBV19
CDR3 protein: ASSPPDRVNTEAF

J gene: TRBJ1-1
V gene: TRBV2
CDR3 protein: ASSEDRAYTEAF

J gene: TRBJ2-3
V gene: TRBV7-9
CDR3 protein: ASSLARSGNLRDTQY

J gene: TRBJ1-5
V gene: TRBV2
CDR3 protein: ASRVRDRGSQPQH

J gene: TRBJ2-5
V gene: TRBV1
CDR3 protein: TSSQDSVGGKKKETQY

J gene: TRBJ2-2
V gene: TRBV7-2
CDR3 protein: ASSLNPGVLAVNTGELF